This TCR beta chain was obtained from a study of T cell repertoires in cytomegalovirus infection. As for the study in general: CMV epitopes, recently identified HLA-C-restricted and well-studied HLA-B-restricted, were used.

Broader study findings: Predominance within the ex vivo response was attributable to HLA-C-restricted CMV-specific TCR beta clonotypes.

About this clonotype: Its cognate antigen is unknown.

Germline CDR1 and CDR2: SGHKS and YYEKEE (reference sequence). Trimming at V came to 0 bases and at J to 10 bases, leaving 9 bases not matched to a gene. The CDR3 consists of 16 residues. MiXCR was run by TCRdb on the reads, yielding one entry per CDR3 protein. The sample lists around 500,000 distinct CDR3 sequences; roughly 46% were seen once. The V and J genes are TRBV5-5 and TRBJ1-6, with 8 bases lining up with TRBD1. This sample comprised cultured PBMCs, obtained from culture after CMV antigen stimulation. This clonotype was sampled from a human donor in good health (CMV status not recorded). Some clones in this sample may be carry-over from other donors' samples. CDR3 nucleotide sequence: TGTGCCAGCAGCTTGGGGACAGGGATGTTAGGGTCACCCCTCCACTTT. As protein: CASSLGTGMLGSPLHF.